The sequence of this T cell receptor beta chain was determined in a study of control samples from healthy donors and cancer patients. The CDR3 length is 20 residues. Looked up from germline, CDR1 is MNHEY and CDR2 is SMNVEV (reference sequence). The trim removed 5 bases at V and 6 bases at J, leaving 24 bases unmatched. The method was immunoSEQ multiplex PCR; TCRdb's version includes in-frame clones alone and lacks a portion of them. The table has 190,000 or so clones, about 93% seen once. Sequences were obtained from blood. The V call is TRBV27, the J call TRBJ2-1; 8 bases fit TRBD1. This TCR came from a man aged 18 to 35 in good health. CDR3 bases: TGTGCCAGCAGTATCCGACAGGGGACACTTCACCTCTCCGTATTCAATGAGCAGTTCTTC. This sequence encodes CASSIRQGTLHLSVFNEQFF.